The 6 T cell receptor beta chains below come from one sample, sequenced in a study of blood T cell repertoires in COVID-19. The protocol was immunoSEQ multiplex PCR, while the TCRdb copy is restricted to in-frame clones and leaves out a portion. The data contain hundreds of thousands of clones, approximately 91% of them singletons. Sequencing was carried out using peripheral blood. The source is a woman between 45 and 60 years old with COVID-19, enrolled during active disease.

The chain combines TRBV2 with TRBJ2-7, with 8 bases identical to TRBD2. The CDR3 has 17 residues. In germline, CDR1 is SNHLY, CDR2 FYNNEI. The V and J ends lost 5 bases and 5 bases, in that order; junction bases with no gene match: 17. The DNA of the CDR3 is TGTGCCAGCAGTAGGACGGCTACCCCAGCGGGGGACAACGAGCAGTACTTC. Amino acid sequence: CASSRTATPAGDNEQYF. The entire variable domain, with the rest obtained from reference TRBV2 and TRBJ2-7, is as follows: EPEVTQTPSHQVTQMGQEVILRCVPISNHLYFYWYRQILGQKVEFLVSFYNNEISEKSEIFDDQFSVERPDGSNFTLKIRSTKLEDSAMYFCASSRTATPAGDNEQYFGPGTRLTVT.

The chain links TRBV20-1 to TRBJ1-1, with D maybe TRBD1 (5 bases). The CDR3 is 11 amino acids. Germline V gene data show CDR1 as DFQATT and CDR2 as SNEGSKA (reference sequence). CDR3 residues: CTGRAATEAFF. The CDR3 DNA sequence: TGCACCGGCAGGGCGGCAACTGAAGCTTTCTTT.

The genes are TRBV19 and TRBJ2-7, with D possibly TRBD2 on 6 matching bases. Germline V gene lookup returns CDR1 LNHDA and CDR2 SQIVND (reference sequence). The CDR3 extends over 11 amino acids. V was cut by 3 bases and J by 11 bases, with 11 bases left in between. This CDR3 reads CASSMGGDKYF. The CDR3 nucleotides are TGTGCCAGTAGTATGGGAGGAGACAAGTACTTC.

The V and J genes are TRBV10-3 and TRBJ2-7, with D unclear. With 0 bases removed from V and 1 base from J, the gap between germline ends came to 4 bases. The length of the CDR3 is 13 residues. Germline V gene lookup returns CDR1 ENHRY and CDR2 SYGVKD. DNA of the CDR3: TGTGCCATCAGTGAGTCGACATCCTACGAGCAGTACTTC. Translation gives CAISESTSYEQYF.

The rearrangement links TRBV10-3 to TRBJ2-5; D might be TRBD1 (6 bases). The CDR3 runs 15 residues. CDR1 and CDR2 (germline): ENHRY, SYGVKD. V was cut by 2 bases and J by 7 bases, with 17 bases left in between. CDR3 coding DNA: TGTGCCATCAGTGAGGTCAGGGGTCCTGATGGGACCCAGTACTTC. This codes for CAISEVRGPDGTQYF.

The CDR3 DNA reads as TGTGCCAGCAGTTTACGCCTTCCCGGGGGCAATCAGCCCCAGCATTTT. It is translated as CASSLRLPGGNQPQHF. V gene TRBV28 combines with J gene TRBJ1-5; D is uncertain. Trimming shortened V by 2 bases and J by 2 bases, and 13 bases separated the two germline ends. Germline-derived CDR1 and CDR2 are MDHEN and SYDVKM. CDR3 length: 16 residues.